This entry features one T cell receptor (beta chain) sequence. Its antigen is not identified. TCRdb processed the 5' RACE reads anew with MiXCR; each CDR3 protein has one entry. Of roughly 170,000 distinct CDR3 sequences listed, 18% were seen once; the top ten hold 3% to 4%. This record belongs to a study of T-cell memory formation after mild COVID-19. CDR3 length: 12 residues. CDR1 is MNHEY and CDR2 is SVGEGT in the germline V gene. V gave up 8 bases and J gave up 0 bases, with 7 bases separating them. General study points: There was no confirmation that second-wave clones peaking on day 37 were SARS-CoV-2 specific.

The origin of this receptor is a man aged 18 to 30 who had mild COVID-19 (a few samples of this study predate the infection). Cell type and time point are not known. The rearrangement links TRBV6-2 or TRBV6-3 to TRBJ2-5, with D possibly called TRBD1 or TRBD2 (5 bases each). The sample consisted of PBMCs or a T cell subset sorted from them (not recorded which). The CDR3 loop is CASRGNQETQYF. The CDR3 nucleotides are TGTGCCAGCCGGGGCAACCAAGAGACCCAGTACTTC.